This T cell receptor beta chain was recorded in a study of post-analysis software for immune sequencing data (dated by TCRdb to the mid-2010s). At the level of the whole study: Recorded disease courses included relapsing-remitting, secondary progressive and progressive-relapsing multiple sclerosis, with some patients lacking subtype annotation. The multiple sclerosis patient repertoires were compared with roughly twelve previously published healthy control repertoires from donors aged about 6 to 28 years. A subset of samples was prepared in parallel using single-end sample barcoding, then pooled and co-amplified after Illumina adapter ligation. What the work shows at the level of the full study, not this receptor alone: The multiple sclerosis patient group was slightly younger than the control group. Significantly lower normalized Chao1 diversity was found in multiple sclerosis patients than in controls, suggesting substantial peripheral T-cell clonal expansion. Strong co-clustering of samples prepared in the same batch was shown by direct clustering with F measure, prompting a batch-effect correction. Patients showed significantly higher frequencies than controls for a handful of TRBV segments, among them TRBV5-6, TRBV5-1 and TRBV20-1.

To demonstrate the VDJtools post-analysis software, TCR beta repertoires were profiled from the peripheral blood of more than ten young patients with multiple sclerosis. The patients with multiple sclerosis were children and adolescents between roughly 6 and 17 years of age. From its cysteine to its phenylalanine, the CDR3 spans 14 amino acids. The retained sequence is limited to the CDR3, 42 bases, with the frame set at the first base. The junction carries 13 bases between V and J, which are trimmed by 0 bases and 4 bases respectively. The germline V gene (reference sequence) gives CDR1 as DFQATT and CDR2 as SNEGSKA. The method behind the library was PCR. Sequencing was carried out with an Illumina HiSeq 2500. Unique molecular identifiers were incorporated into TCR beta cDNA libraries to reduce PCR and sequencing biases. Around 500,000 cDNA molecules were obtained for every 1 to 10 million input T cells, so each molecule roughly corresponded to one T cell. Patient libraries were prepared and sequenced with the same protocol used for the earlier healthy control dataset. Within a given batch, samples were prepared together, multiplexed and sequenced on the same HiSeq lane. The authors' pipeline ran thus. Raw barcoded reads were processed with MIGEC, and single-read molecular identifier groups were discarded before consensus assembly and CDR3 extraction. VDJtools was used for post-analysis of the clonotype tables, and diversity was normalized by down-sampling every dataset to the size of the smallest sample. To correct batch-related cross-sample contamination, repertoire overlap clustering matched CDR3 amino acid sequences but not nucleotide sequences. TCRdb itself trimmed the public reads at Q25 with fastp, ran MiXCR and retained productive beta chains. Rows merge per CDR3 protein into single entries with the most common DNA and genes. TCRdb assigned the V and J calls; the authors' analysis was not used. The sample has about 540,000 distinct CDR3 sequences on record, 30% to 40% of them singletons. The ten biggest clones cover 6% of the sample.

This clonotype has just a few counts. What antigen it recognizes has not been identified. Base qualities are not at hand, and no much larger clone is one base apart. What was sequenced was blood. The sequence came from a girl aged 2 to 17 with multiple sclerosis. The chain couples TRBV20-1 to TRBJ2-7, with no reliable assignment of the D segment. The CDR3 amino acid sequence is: CSARDLMAEYEQYF. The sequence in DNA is TGCAGTGCTAGAGATCTTATGGCAGAGTACGAGCAGTACTTC.